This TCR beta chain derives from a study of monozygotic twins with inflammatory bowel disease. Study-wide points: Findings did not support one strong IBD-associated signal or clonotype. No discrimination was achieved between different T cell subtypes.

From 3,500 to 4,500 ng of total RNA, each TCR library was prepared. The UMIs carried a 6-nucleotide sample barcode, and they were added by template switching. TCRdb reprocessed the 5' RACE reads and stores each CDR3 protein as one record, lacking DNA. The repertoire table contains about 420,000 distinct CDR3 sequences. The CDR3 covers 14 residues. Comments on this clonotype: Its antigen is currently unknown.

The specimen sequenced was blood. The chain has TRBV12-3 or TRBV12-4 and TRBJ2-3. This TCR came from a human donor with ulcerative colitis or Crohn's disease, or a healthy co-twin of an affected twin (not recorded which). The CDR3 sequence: CASSFGLVPDTQYF.